These T cell receptor beta chains were read from a single sample in a study of T cells in Graves' hyperthyroidism and ophthalmopathy. TCRdb reprocessed the multiplex PCR reads with MiXCR, giving one entry per CDR3 protein. The sample yields around 490,000 distinct CDR3 sequences, 15% to 20% seen once. Sample: blood. These receptors all come from a man between 40 and 49 years old with Graves' ophthalmopathy. The CDR3 runs from the conserved cysteine through the conserved F or W. For some rows the clone size is stated as once, few or many, or as a class when expanded; others skip it.

V gene	J gene	clone size	CDR3 protein
TRBV10-1	TRBJ2-7	few	CATSGTGAYEQYF
TRBV7-9	TRBJ2-4	few	CASSHLEGQGGRMAKNIQYF
TRBV10-3	TRBJ2-1	few	CAHRASLANEQFF
TRBV15	TRBJ1-5	-	CATSADPGQPQHF
TRBV6-1	TRBJ1-1	-	CASRDTGDRITEAFF
TRBV28	TRBJ2-7	many	CASSLNRGKGSYEQYF
TRBV3-1	TRBJ1-2	few	CASSPRTSSALGYTF
TRBV3-1	TRBJ2-5	many	CASSQAPIQRETQYF
TRBV20-1	TRBJ2-4	-	CSALTSGRGLGKNIQYF
TRBV27	TRBJ1-3	few	CASSSAPLTGGTGNTIYF
TRBV6-5	TRBJ1-5	few	CASSYVRPQSNQPQHF
TRBV6-1	TRBJ2-1	-	CASSRLAGNYNEQFF
TRBV20-1	TRBJ2-1	-	CSASPREVYNEQFF